Listed below are T cell receptor beta chains from one sample, sequenced in a study of long-term antiretroviral therapy in people with HIV. Assay: immunoSEQ multiplex PCR; the TCRdb copy retains only in-frame clones and omits some. The sample has about 24,000 clones, 87% seen once. This specimen consisted of unsorted PBMCs, obtained 1.8 years before starting antiretroviral therapy. Source of these receptors: a man aged 45 to 65 with HIV. The CDR3 runs from the conserved cysteine through the conserved F or W. The D gene is left open where the match is weak. Clone size is given for some rows only: seen once, a few or many times, or a class if the clone is expanded.

abundance | j_gene | v_gene | d_gene | CDR3aa | CDR3nt
- | TRBJ1-5 | TRBV4-2 | TRBD1 | CASSPRTGVYSNQPQHF | TGTGCCAGCAGCCCCCGGACAGGAGTTTATAGCAATCAGCCCCAGCATTTT
- | TRBJ2-5 | TRBV13 | - | CASKTNFEGKETQYF | TGTGCCAGTAAGACTAACTTTGAGGGAAAAGAGACCCAGTACTTC
few | TRBJ1-4 | TRBV7-9 | TRBD1 | CASSTPRTGYNEKLFF | TGTGCCAGCAGCACTCCCCGGACAGGGTATAATGAAAAACTGTTTTTT
- | TRBJ1-2 | TRBV6-1 | - | CASRPRGNYGYTF | TGTGCCAGCCGGCCGCGGGGGAACTATGGCTACACCTTC
- | TRBJ2-5 | TRBV11-2 | TRBD2 | CASTKRLNWEGGETQYF | TGTGCCAGCACCAAAAGATTGAATTGGGAGGGTGGAGAGACCCAGTACTTC
- | TRBJ1-5 | TRBV18 | - | CASSPGPDQPQHF | TGTGCCAGCTCACCTGGACCCGATCAGCCCCAGCATTTT
- | TRBJ2-1 | TRBV7-9 | TRBD1 | CASSLAPGTAYDEQFF | TGTGCCAGCAGCTTAGCCCCCGGGACAGCCTATGATGAGCAGTTCTTC
few | TRBJ1-2 | TRBV18 | - | CASSNTANYGYTF | TGTGCCAGCTCAAATACAGCAAACTATGGCTACACCTTC
- | TRBJ1-1 | TRBV4-3 | - | CASSQDGQGRAEAFF | TGCGCCAGCAGCCAAGATGGCCAGGGGAGGGCTGAAGCTTTCTTT
few | TRBJ1-2 | TRBV25-1 | - | CASSDKNYGYTF | TGTGCCAGCAGTGACAAAAACTATGGCTACACCTTC
- | TRBJ2-7 | TRBV9 | - | CASSDVLGEQYF | TGTGCCAGCAGCGACGTCCTAGGGGAGCAGTACTTC
- | TRBJ2-5 | TRBV4-1 | - | CASSQVGRAKSETQYF | TGCGCCAGCAGCCAAGTCGGACGGGCAAAGTCGGAGACCCAGTACTTC
- | TRBJ1-1 | TRBV5-1 | - | CASSLNTEAFF | TGCGCCAGCAGCTTGAACACTGAAGCTTTCTTT
- | TRBJ1-2 | TRBV29-1 | TRBD1 | CSVSAGTGGLRAGYTF | TGCAGCGTTTCCGCCGGGACAGGTGGTTTGAGGGCTGGCTACACCTTC
- | TRBJ2-2 | TRBV11-2 | - | CASSPQRTTGELFF | TGTGCCAGCAGCCCCCAGCGGACCACCGGGGAGCTGTTTTTT
- | TRBJ2-5 | TRBV29-1 | - | CSVGGLPETQYF | TGCAGCGTAGGGGGACTACCAGAGACCCAGTACTTC
- | TRBJ1-3 | TRBV6-1 | - | CASSEYLPAFSGNTIYF | TGTGCCAGCAGTGAATACCTTCCGGCTTTCTCTGGAAACACCATATATTTT
- | TRBJ1-3 | TRBV9 | TRBD1 | CASSGRTGTNTIYF | TGTGCCAGCAGCGGTCGGACAGGGACGAACACCATATATTTT
- | TRBJ2-7 | TRBV5-1 | TRBD1 | CASGQGIHEQYF | TGCGCCAGCGGACAGGGCATCCACGAGCAGTACTTC
- | TRBJ1-1 | TRBV6-5 | - | CASSYSMGVGAFF | TGTGCCAGCAGTTACTCGATGGGGGTGGGAGCTTTCTTT
few | TRBJ2-7 | TRBV2 | - | CASRRYGTGAYEQYF | TGTGCCAGCAGGAGATATGGGACGGGTGCGTACGAGCAGTACTTC
- | TRBJ2-7 | TRBV5-1 | TRBD2 | CASSLARSGGQFYEQYF | TGCGCCAGCAGCTTGGCGCGCTCGGGAGGTCAATTCTACGAGCAGTACTTC
- | TRBJ2-2 | TRBV5-1 | - | CASSPLGTNTGELFF | TGCGCCAGCAGCCCCTTGGGAACGAACACCGGGGAGCTGTTTTTT
- | TRBJ1-4 | TRBV11-2 | - | CASSLRPGGRNSEKLFF | TGTGCCAGCAGCTTACGCCCCGGGGGCAGGAACTCGGAAAAACTGTTTTTT
- | TRBJ1-6 | TRBV19 | - | CASSISGEGRSPLHF | TGTGCCAGTAGTATCTCCGGGGAAGGGAGATCACCCCTCCACTTT
- | TRBJ2-7 | TRBV11-2 | TRBD1 | CASSLFGQDSYEQYF | TGTGCCAGCAGCTTATTTGGACAGGACTCCTACGAGCAGTACTTC
- | TRBJ1-4 | TRBV7-9 | - | CASSRTEEKLFF | TGTGCCAGCAGCCGGACCGAAGAAAAACTGTTTTTT
- | TRBJ2-1 | TRBV10-2 | - | CASTRGDGYEQFF | TGCGCCAGCACTCGGGGAGATGGGTATGAGCAGTTCTTC
once | TRBJ2-7 | TRBV5-1 | TRBD1 | CASSLGQGAYEQYF | TGCGCCAGCAGCTTGGGACAGGGCGCCTACGAGCAGTACTTC
few | TRBJ1-5 | TRBV10-2 | - | CASSKTEVGPQHF | TGCGCCAGCAGTAAAACAGAAGTTGGGCCCCAGCATTTT
- | TRBJ2-7 | TRBV5-5 | - | CASSMTGTLYEQYF | TGTGCCAGCAGCATGACAGGGACTCTATACGAGCAGTACTTC
- | TRBJ2-1 | TRBV5-1 | TRBD1 | CASNELGDSNEQFF | TGCGCCAGCAACGAATTAGGGGACAGCAATGAGCAGTTCTTC
- | TRBJ1-4 | TRBV29-1 | TRBD1 | CSVFTGGSSEKLFF | TGCAGCGTTTTTACAGGGGGGTCTAGTGAAAAACTGTTTTTT
- | TRBJ2-7 | TRBV12-5 | - | CASGLGYYEQYF | TGTGCTAGTGGTTTGGGCTACTACGAGCAGTACTTC
- | TRBJ2-3 | TRBV5-6 | TRBD2 | CASSPGLAGGNTQYF | TGTGCCAGCAGCCCGGGACTAGCGGGGGGGAATACGCAGTATTTT
- | TRBJ1-5 | TRBV30 | - | CAWSAGLPNQPQHF | TGTGCCTGGAGTGCCGGGCTGCCTAATCAGCCCCAGCATTTT
- | TRBJ2-2 | TRBV7-2 | TRBD2 | CASSPSGSVSGELFF | TGTGCCAGCAGCCCTAGCGGGAGTGTATCCGGGGAGCTGTTTTTT
- | TRBJ2-1 | TRBV19 | TRBD2 | CASNARGTGRGSYNEQFF | TGTGCCAGTAATGCGCGGGGTACGGGGCGGGGGTCCTACAATGAGCAGTTCTTC
- | TRBJ2-7 | TRBV6-6 | - | CASSYSPYEQYF | TGTGCCAGCAGTTACAGTCCCTACGAGCAGTACTTC
once | TRBJ2-1 | TRBV11-2 | TRBD1 | CASSRQGFEQFF | TGTGCCAGCAGCCGACAGGGATTTGAGCAGTTCTTC
- | TRBJ2-1 | TRBV27 | - | CASSLLGQASYNEQFF | TGTGCCAGCAGTTTACTGGGTCAAGCTTCCTACAATGAGCAGTTCTTC
- | TRBJ1-6 | TRBV2 | - | CASSQLNSPLHF | TGTGCCAGCAGTCAGTTAAATTCACCCCTCCACTTT
- | TRBJ2-2 | TRBV2 | - | CASSELATGELFF | TGTGCCAGCAGTGAATTAGCAACCGGGGAGCTGTTTTTT
- | TRBJ2-6 | TRBV18 | TRBD2 | CASSPGTTYSGANVLTF | TGTGCCAGCTCACCCGGGACTACCTACTCTGGGGCCAACGTCCTGACTTTC
- | TRBJ1-2 | TRBV11-1 | TRBD1 | CASSRTGPAGGYTF | TGTGCCAGCAGCCGGACAGGACCGGCGGGAGGCTACACCTTC
once | TRBJ2-1 | TRBV28 | - | CASSPFRGYNEQFF | TGTGCCAGCAGCCCTTTCCGGGGCTACAATGAGCAGTTCTTC
- | TRBJ2-7 | TRBV5-4 | TRBD2 | CASSQGTSGFYEQYF | TGTGCCAGCAGCCAAGGGACTAGCGGGTTCTACGAGCAGTACTTC
- | TRBJ1-5 | TRBV9 | TRBD1 | CASSAGTDVPQHF | TGTGCCAGCAGCGCCGGGACAGATGTACCCCAGCATTTT
- | TRBJ2-2 | TRBV27 | - | CASRTRLVSPLRQGPSGELFF | TGTGCCAGCAGAACAAGGCTTGTATCCCCCTTGAGGCAGGGTCCGTCCGGGGAGCTGTTTTTT
- | TRBJ1-5 | TRBV5-6 | - | CASSLGVYQPQHF | TGTGCCAGCAGCTTGGGTGTCTATCAGCCCCAGCATTTT
- | TRBJ2-3 | TRBV14 | TRBD2 | CASSTGAGGQNTQYF | TGTGCCAGCAGCACAGGGGCGGGAGGGCAAAATACGCAGTATTTT
few | TRBJ2-1 | TRBV7-2 | - | CASSFAGQTYNEQFF | TGTGCCAGCAGCTTCGCGGGACAGACCTACAATGAGCAGTTCTTC
once | TRBJ2-1 | TRBV10-2 | - | CASSAATHNEQFF | TGCGCCAGCAGTGCGGCAACTCACAATGAGCAGTTCTTC
- | TRBJ2-1 | TRBV27 | - | CASSLEYRNNEQFF | TGTGCCAGCAGTTTAGAATACAGAAACAATGAGCAGTTCTTC
- | TRBJ2-7 | TRBV28 | - | CASRLVGYEQYF | TGTGCCAGCAGATTGGTGGGGTACGAGCAGTACTTC
- | TRBJ2-3 | TRBV7-2 | - | CASSLGGPGTDTQYF | TGTGCCAGCAGCTTAGGGGGACCCGGCACAGATACGCAGTATTTT
- | TRBJ2-5 | TRBV5-1 | - | CASSASPEETQYF | TGCGCCAGCAGCGCCAGTCCAGAAGAGACCCAGTACTTC